The 7 T cell receptor beta chains in this list originate from one sample, sequenced in a study of T cells in Graves' hyperthyroidism and ophthalmopathy (dated by TCRdb to the late 2010s). Libraries came from multiplex PCR. The sample was run on an Illumina HiSeq 2000. TCR beta CDR3 regions were amplified from RNA transcripts. A first-round RT-PCR of the TCR CDR3 used the HTBI primer set with the Qiagen OneStep RT-PCR kit. The raw public data were reprocessed by TCRdb itself: fastp quality trimming at Q25, MiXCR clonotype calling, in-frame beta chains only. Each entry is one CDR3 protein sequence, shown with its most common DNA and genes. A total of fewer than 550,000 distinct CDR3 sequences appear in this sample, 15% to 19% of them only once. Of the sample, roughly 15% is held by the ten largest clones. What was sequenced was blood. These receptors originate from a woman under 30 with Graves' hyperthyroidism.

This clonotype was recorded at least ten times. The chain employs TRBV5-1 and TRBJ2-1, with 7 nucleotides matching TRBD2. The CDR3 extends over 16 amino acids. Trimming cost V 0 bases and J 4 bases; bases outside gene matches: 7. Germline loops: CDR1 SGHRS, CDR2 YFSETQ. DNA of the CDR3: TGCGCCAGCAGCTTGGGCGCGGGAGTAGGGTACAATGAGCAGTTCTTC. The encoded protein is CASSLGAGVGYNEQFF. Filled out from reference TRBV5-1 and TRBJ2-1, the complete variable domain reads KAGVTQTPRYLIKTRGQQVTLSCSPISGHRSVSWYQQTPGQGLQFLFEYFSETQRNKGNFPGRFSGRQFSNSRSEMNVSTLELGDSALYLCASSLGAGVGYNEQFFGPGTRLTVL.

This clonotype was observed a few times. The genes are TRBV6-1 and TRBJ2-1, with 9 bases aligning to TRBD1. Unmatched junction bases numbered 3, after V lost 0 bases and J lost 9 bases. Germline V CDR1 and CDR2: MNHNS, SASEGT. The CDR3 loop spans 14 amino acids. The chain's CDR3 is CASSEAPGQGEQFF. The CDR3 DNA follows: TGTGCCAGCAGTGAAGCGCCGGGACAGGGTGAGCAGTTCTTC.

This clonotype was seen more than once but under ten times. This chain uses TRBV7-8 with TRBJ2-7; maybe TRBD2 (6 bases). Trimming removed 4 bases at V and 5 bases at J, with 15 bases between. The CDR3 has 14 amino acids. Germline CDR1 and CDR2: SGHVS and FQNEAQ. The CDR3, as DNA: TGTGCCAGCAGCTATGGCGGGAATTGGGACGAGCAGTACTTC. This gives the protein CASSYGGNWDEQYF.

This chain uses TRBV20-1 with TRBJ1-6; D remains unclear. CDR3 length: 13 amino acids. The V gene lost 2 bases and the J gene lost 13 bases, with 15 bases spanning the gap. Germline CDR1 is DFQATT and CDR2 is SNEGSKA (reference sequence). The CDR3 sequence: CSARRSTPGPLHF. For the CDR3, the DNA is TGCAGTGCTAGACGGAGCACCCCTGGCCCCCTCCACTTT.

The rearrangement joins TRBV4-3 to TRBJ2-7; 12 nucleotides match TRBD2. CDR1 LGHNA and CDR2 YSLEER come from the germline V gene. The CDR3 covers 13 residues. Trimming removed 9 bases from V and 1 base from J; junction bases left unmatched: 1. CDR3 sequence (DNA): TGCGCCAGGGGGACTAGCGGGTCCTACGAGCAGTACTTC. It codes for CARGTSGSYEQYF.

This clonotype has only a few counts. The rearrangement links TRBV2 to TRBJ1-6; D not certain. The CDR3 totals 13 residues. V dropped 6 bases and J dropped 7 bases, with 10 bases sitting between them. In germline, CDR1 is SNHLY, CDR2 FYNNEI. Here the CDR3 reads CASRVVVNSPLHF. The CDR3 nucleotides are TGTGCCAGCAGAGTGGTCGTCAATTCACCCCTCCACTTT.

This clonotype was detected only a few times. The V call is TRBV9, the J call TRBJ1-2, with 7 bases that match TRBD1. V shed 0 bases, J shed 0 bases, and the junction held 2 bases outside the gene matches. This CDR3 has 15 residues. Looked up from germline, CDR1 is SGDLS and CDR2 is YYNGEE. The CDR3 nucleotides are TGTGCCAGCAGCGTAGTCGGGACAGCTAACTATGGCTACACCTTC. Protein: CASSVVGTANYGYTF.